Each of the 28 T cell receptor beta chains below was sequenced from the same sample in a study of blood T cell repertoires in COVID-19. Method: immunoSEQ multiplex PCR; TCRdb's copy keeps in-frame clones and lacks some. The repertoire consists of roughly 250,000 clones, with around 90% occurring once and the leading ten covering more than 5%. Sequenced material: PBMCs or T cells enriched from blood (not recorded which). The source of these receptors is a woman aged 25 to 39 with acute COVID-19.

The chain couples TRBV21-1 to TRBJ1-5; the D segment call TRBD1 is taken from the table without a DNA check. TRBV21-1 is a pseudogene. This CDR3 has 16 amino acids. CDR3 in amino acids: CASSKVWGQVSQPQHF. Written as DNA, the CDR3 is TGTGCCAGCAGCAAAGTTTGGGGACAGGTCAGCCAGCCCCAGCATTTT.

The chain couples TRBV12-5 to TRBJ1-3; no clear D. Germline CDR1 is LGHNT and CDR2 is FRNRAP. The ends were cut back, 6 bases at V and 0 bases at J, with 9 bases in the middle. The CDR3 covers 14 residues. The CDR3 here is CASGLSGSGNTIYF. CDR3 nucleotide sequence: TGTGCTAGTGGCCTTTCCGGCTCTGGAAACACCATATATTTT.

J is TRBJ1-6 and V is TRBV28; D not certain. The V gene lost 3 bases and the J gene lost 9 bases, with 3 bases spanning the gap. Germline loops: CDR1 MDHEN, CDR2 SYDVKM. The CDR3 runs 11 residues. The CDR3 protein is CASSFGSPLHF. CDR3 coding DNA: TGTGCCAGCAGTTTCGGTTCACCCCTCCACTTT.

This chain's CDR3 is CASSQEAVGGYGYTF. CDR3 DNA: TGTGCCAGCAGCCAAGAGGCCGTAGGGGGCTATGGCTACACCTTC. The rearrangement links TRBV3-1 (or the pseudogene TRBV3-2) to TRBJ1-2; D perhaps matches TRBD1 (6 bases). Trimming removed 0 bases from V and 4 bases from J, with 12 bases in between. CDR1 and CDR2 from the germline V gene are LGHDT and YNNKEL (reference sequence). The CDR3 length is 15 residues.

This sequence joins TRBV5-6 and TRBJ1-2; no reliable D call. Per germline, CDR1 SGHDT and CDR2 YYEEEE. V lost 0 bases to trimming and J lost 9 bases, with 18 bases between them. The CDR3 extends over 15 amino acids. The CDR3 region is CASSLARGKATRYTF. The CDR3 nucleotides read TGTGCCAGCAGCTTGGCCCGAGGAAAAGCAACCCGCTACACCTTC. The full variable domain, its missing parts supplied by reference TRBV5-6 and TRBJ1-2, is DAGVTQSPTHLIKTRGQQVTLRCSPKSGHDTVSWYQQALGQGPQFIFQYYEEEERQRGNFPDRFSGHQFPNYSSELNVNALLLGDSALYLCASSLARGKATRYTFGSGTRLTVV.

Only one count was recorded for this clone. J is TRBJ2-2 and V is TRBV6-1; 8 nucleotides line up with TRBD2. The CDR3 covers 18 residues. The ends lost 2 bases at V and 5 bases at J; junction bases unmatched: 13. CDR1 is MNHNS and CDR2 is SASEGT in the germline V gene. The CDR3 DNA reads as TGTGCCAGCAGTGAATCGGTAGCGGGAACTTGGGGAACCGGGGAGCTGTTTTTT. It is translated as CASSESVAGTWGTGELFF.

This clone was observed once. The rearrangement links TRBV27 to TRBJ2-1; 7 bases are a match to TRBD1. Germline V CDR1 and CDR2: MNHEY, SMNVEV (reference sequence). CDR3 length: 16 residues. Trimming removed 6 bases from V and 3 bases from J; junction bases left unmatched: 11. The CDR3 reads CASRLSPDRLYNEQFF. In nucleotides, the CDR3 is TGTGCCAGCAGGCTCTCCCCGGACAGGCTCTACAATGAGCAGTTCTTC.

The V and J genes are TRBV5-1 and TRBJ1-1; D is perhaps TRBD1 (6 bases). The V gene lost 1 base and the J gene lost 4 bases, with 11 bases spanning the gap. Germline values: CDR1 SGHRS, CDR2 YFSETQ. The CDR3 length is 14 residues. The CDR3: CASSLTGSGTEAFF. The CDR3 bases are TGCGCCAGCAGCTTGACAGGGTCGGGCACTGAAGCTTTCTTT.

The chain employs TRBV6-6 and TRBJ2-7; D is perhaps TRBD1 (5 bases). The germline CDR1 and CDR2 sequences are MNHNY and SVGAGI (reference sequence). CDR3 length equals 13 residues. V was pared by 10 bases and J by 6 bases, with 19 bases between. This chain's CDR3 is CATHFAGLSEQYF. DNA for the CDR3: TGTGCCACCCACTTTGCAGGGCTTTCCGAGCAGTACTTC.

The chain is built from TRBV30 and TRBJ1-2, with 11 bases that match TRBD1. Germline loops: CDR1 GTSNPN, CDR2 SVGIG (reference sequence). The CDR3 runs 12 residues. V lost 5 bases and J lost 6; bases outside the gene matches: 2. For the CDR3, the DNA is TGTGCCTGGGGACAGGGGGCGCATGGCTACACCTTC. Translation gives CAWGQGAHGYTF.

The V gene is TRBV27, the J gene TRBJ2-7; 7 bases align to TRBD1. The CDR3 runs to 15 residues. With V trimmed by 4 bases and J by 4 bases, 10 bases remained unmatched. CDR1 MNHEY and CDR2 SMNVEV come from the germline V gene (reference sequence). CDR3 nucleotides: TGTGCCAGCAGTTCCTTGGGGACAGTAACTTACGAGCAGTACTTC. Protein product: CASSSLGTVTYEQYF.

The chain joins TRBV5-1 to TRBJ1-6, with D possibly being TRBD1 (6 bases). This CDR3 has 15 residues. The germline CDR1 and CDR2 sequences are SGHRS and YFSETQ. Between the trimmed V and J ends, which lost 4 bases and 6 bases, there was a span of 14 bases. The CDR3 here is CASSDSQGPNSPLHF. The CDR3 nucleotides read TGCGCCAGCAGCGATTCGCAGGGGCCTAATTCACCCCTCCACTTT.

This chain links TRBV19 with TRBJ1-5; D is undetermined. The CDR3 sequence is 14 residues long. The germline gives CDR1 LNHDA, CDR2 SQIVND (reference sequence). Trimming removed 3 bases at V and 1 base at J, with 7 bases between. The DNA for the CDR3 is TGTGCCAGTAGTATCAGTCTCAGCAATCAGCCCCAGCATTTT. This encodes CASSISLSNQPQHF.

The chain combines TRBV10-3 with TRBJ2-3; 7 bases are a match to TRBD1. Germline lookup yields CDR1 ENHRY and CDR2 SYGVKD. The V and J ends lost 10 bases and 1 base, in that order; junction bases with no gene match: 11. This CDR3 has 15 amino acids. The CDR3 region is CANGETGARTDTQYF. In DNA, the CDR3 is TGTGCCAATGGCGAAACAGGGGCCCGCACAGATACGCAGTATTTT.

The V call is TRBV6-5, the J call TRBJ2-3; D uncertain. The CDR3 has 13 amino acids. Germline CDR1 reads MNHEY; CDR2 reads SVGAGI. The V and J ends lost 9 bases and 0 bases respectively, with 10 bases between them. The CDR3 DNA is TGTGCCAGTACAAAGACTAGCACAGATACGCAGTATTTT. Protein product: CASTKTSTDTQYF.

J is TRBJ2-7 and V is TRBV18; 12 bases agree with TRBD2. In germline, CDR1 is KGHSH, CDR2 LQKENI. V was clipped by 6 bases and J by 4 bases; unmatched bases: 7. CDR3 length: 15 amino acids. CDR3 loop: CASSTTSGGTYEQYF. For the CDR3, the DNA is TGTGCCAGCTCCACCACTAGCGGGGGGACGTACGAGCAGTACTTC.

The V call is TRBV14, the J call TRBJ2-7, with unresolved D. Per the germline V gene, CDR1 is SGHDN and CDR2 is FVKESK. The length of the CDR3 is 15 residues. V was shortened by 1 base and J by 2 bases, with 12 bases between the two germline ends. The CDR3 reads CASSQVGGKPYEQYF. The DNA of the CDR3 is TGTGCCAGCAGCCAAGTTGGCGGCAAACCCTACGAGCAGTACTTC.

The rearrangement joins TRBV7-2 to TRBJ2-3, with D possibly matching TRBD1 (6 bases). The ends were cut back, 1 base at V and 2 bases at J, with 7 bases in the middle. The CDR3 has 14 amino acids. Germline CDR1 reads SGHTA; CDR2 reads FQGNSA. CDR3 bases: TGTGCCAGCAGCTTAGACAGGGCCACAGATACGCAGTATTTT. Its translation is CASSLDRATDTQYF.

The rearrangement joins TRBV10-3 to TRBJ2-7; TRBD2 agrees at 14 bases. This CDR3 is built from 17 residues. V lost 6 bases and J lost 5; bases outside the gene matches: 12. Per germline, CDR1 ENHRY and CDR2 SYGVKD. The DNA of the CDR3 is TGTGCCATCAGCAGACCCCCCGGGACTAGCGGGAGACACGAGCAGTACTTC. Its protein product is CAISRPPGTSGRHEQYF.

The chain joins TRBV5-1 to TRBJ2-5; D is possibly TRBD2 (7 bases). Trimming pared 2 bases from V and 5 bases from J, leaving 22 bases between. CDR1 and CDR2 (germline): SGHRS, YFSETQ. This CDR3 region has 17 residues. The DNA for the CDR3 is TGCGCCAGCAGCTTCTTCGCCCTCGGGGGGCCAGAGGAGACCCAGTACTTC. It yields the protein CASSFFALGGPEETQYF.

This chain uses TRBV13 with TRBJ2-5, with D possibly being TRBD2 (7 bases). Germline lookup yields CDR1 PRHDT and CDR2 FYEKMQ (reference sequence). The CDR3 is 14 amino acids. Between the trimmed V and J ends, which lost 7 bases and 3 bases, there was a span of 15 bases. CDR3 protein: CASNKGGDEETQYF. CDR3 DNA sequence: TGTGCCAGCAACAAGGGGGGGGATGAAGAGACCCAGTACTTC.

V usage is TRBV29-1 and J usage is TRBJ2-7, with D tentatively TRBD2 (6 bases). The CDR3 has 12 residues. V lost 3 bases, J lost 6 bases, and 12 bases lay in between. CDR1 and CDR2 (germline): SQVTM, ANQGSEA. In DNA form, the CDR3 reads TGCAGCGTTGATGTGGGGGGAACCGAGCAGTACTTC. Translating it yields CSVDVGGTEQYF.

V usage is TRBV7-3 and J usage is TRBJ2-1; TRBD2 agrees at 8 bases. The CDR3 consists of 14 residues. V lost 5 bases, J lost 9 bases, and 9 bases stayed unmatched. In germline, CDR1 is SGHTA, CDR2 FQGTGA. The CDR3 DNA reads as TGTGCCAGCAGCGACAGTAGCGGGAATAGTGAGCAGTTCTTC. Translation: CASSDSSGNSEQFF. The whole variable domain, remainder taken from reference TRBV7-3 and TRBJ2-1, is GAGVSQTPSNKVTEKGKYVELRCDPISGHTALYWYRQSLGQGPEFLIYFQGTGAADDSGLPNDRFFAVRPEGSVSTLKIQRTERGDSAVYLCASSDSSGNSEQFFGPGTRLTVL.

V and J are TRBV7-2 and TRBJ1-3; no reliable D call. The CDR3 consists of 14 residues. Germline loops: CDR1 SGHTA, CDR2 FQGNSA. V dropped 1 base and J dropped 8 bases, with 12 bases sitting between them. CDR3 residues: CASSLGWVQDTIYF. The DNA for the CDR3 is TGTGCCAGCAGCTTAGGCTGGGTTCAGGACACCATATATTTT.

The rearrangement joins TRBV7-2 to TRBJ2-3, with 8 bases that match TRBD2. Germline V gives CDR1 SGHTA, CDR2 FQGNSA. V trimming: 4 bases; J trimming: 0 bases; junction bases outside the gene matches: 6. This CDR3 spans 16 amino acids. The CDR3 loop reads CASSYQSGRSTDTQYF. Here the CDR3 DNA reads TGTGCCAGCAGCTACCAAAGCGGGAGAAGCACAGATACGCAGTATTTT.

Only a few counts were recorded for this clone. The CDR3 DNA reads TGTGCCTGGAGTACCACTAGCGGGGGGATCAATGAGCAGTTCTTC. Translating gives CAWSTTSGGINEQFF. The rearrangement joins TRBV30 to TRBJ2-1; 12 positions agree with TRBD2. The CDR3 runs to 15 residues. Germline V gene data show CDR1 as GTSNPN and CDR2 as SVGIG (reference sequence). The V segment lost 2 bases and the J segment 6 bases; nucleotides outside the gene matches: 5.

V and J are TRBV5-1 and TRBJ1-1, with D unresolved. The CDR3 loop spans 12 amino acids. Between the trimmed V and J ends, which lost 6 bases and 4 bases, there was a span of 10 bases. Germline V CDR1 and CDR2: SGHRS, YFSETQ. As DNA, the CDR3 is TGCGCCAGCACTACCGGTGGCACTGAAGCTTTCTTT. Translation: CASTTGGTEAFF.

The chain has TRBV15 and TRBJ2-1; possibly TRBD2 for D (5 bases). V lost 5 bases to trimming and J lost 14 bases, with 16 bases between them. Germline V gene sequence: CDR1 LNHNV, CDR2 YYDKDF (reference sequence). The CDR3 runs to 12 residues. Here the CDR3 DNA reads TGTGCCACCAGCTCGTGGACTGGAGAAAAGTTCTTC. Its protein product is CATSSWTGEKFF.